A single sample gave rise to the 28 T cell receptor beta chains below, sequenced in a study of blood T cell repertoires in COVID-19 (TCRdb year 2020). Library preparation was by the immunoSEQ multiplex PCR assay. TCRdb provides this immuneACCESS table in a form limited to in-frame rearrangements. Some clones are lacking; in checked studies, under half of them reflect an unresolved V gene, and why the rest are absent is not known. The sample profile shows around 240,000 clones; approximately 80% of them were found once. The biggest ten clones account for 6% to 9.5% of the sample. The sample comprised peripheral blood. These receptors were taken from a woman in her forties or fifties with acute or convalescent COVID-19.

This chain links TRBV28 with TRBJ1-1; 8 nucleotides line up with TRBD1. V shed 5 bases, J shed 6 bases, and the junction held 5 bases outside the gene matches. There are 13 residues in the CDR3. The germline gives CDR1 MDHEN, CDR2 SYDVKM. The CDR3 region has the DNA TGTGCCAGCAGTCGCAGGGGGCCGGCTGAAGCTTTCTTT. Translating it yields CASSRRGPAEAFF.

The chain has TRBV5-4 and TRBJ1-5, with D tentatively TRBD1 (6 bases). Germline values: CDR1 SGHNT, CDR2 YYREEE (reference sequence). The V end was cut by 3 bases, the J end by 1 base, with 17 bases between. This CDR3 region has 17 residues. The CDR3 DNA sequence: TGTGCCAGCAGCTCCGGTGATCCCAGGGGAAGCAATCAGCCCCAGCATTTT. Protein product: CASSSGDPRGSNQPQHF.

This sequence joins TRBV5-6 and TRBJ2-2; TRBD2 agrees at 9 bases. Germline V gene sequence: CDR1 SGHDT, CDR2 YYEEEE. The CDR3 length is 15 residues. Trimming removed 2 bases from V and 6 bases from J; junction bases left unmatched: 5. CDR3 residues: CASSLGLAGSGELFF. CDR3 sequence (DNA): TGTGCCAGCAGCTTAGGGCTAGCGGGATCCGGGGAGCTGTTTTTT. Based on the CDR3 plus reference TRBV5-6 and TRBJ2-2, the full variable domain is DAGVTQSPTHLIKTRGQQVTLRCSPKSGHDTVSWYQQALGQGPQFIFQYYEEEERQRGNFPDRFSGHQFPNYSSELNVNALLLGDSALYLCASSLGLAGSGELFFGEGSRLTVL.

In its sample, this clone was seen many times. V gene TRBV18 combines with J gene TRBJ1-4; 7 positions agree with TRBD1. Germline CDR1 is KGHSH and CDR2 is LQKENI. V lost 5 bases to trimming and J lost 7 bases; unmatched junction nucleotides: 10. This CDR3 comprises 15 residues. The CDR3 sequence: CASSAQQGTGEKLFF. In DNA, the CDR3 is TGTGCCAGCTCAGCACAACAGGGGACGGGTGAAAAACTGTTTTTT.

The chain combines TRBV5-1 with TRBJ2-6, with D possibly being TRBD1 (5 bases). V dropped 4 bases and J dropped 0 bases, with 11 bases sitting between them. The CDR3 runs 16 residues. Germline V gives CDR1 SGHRS, CDR2 YFSETQ. The CDR3 region has the DNA TGCGCCAGCAGCACCGACAGTCTCTCTGGGGCCAACGTCCTGACTTTC. It is translated as CASSTDSLSGANVLTF.

The chain combines TRBV28 with TRBJ1-6, with 9 bases lining up with TRBD1. The CDR3 loop spans 17 amino acids. Germline CDR1 is MDHEN and CDR2 is SYDVKM. The V segment lost 6 bases and the J segment 0 bases; nucleotides outside the gene matches: 6. The CDR3 DNA sequence: TGTGCCAGCAGGGGACAGGGCTACAGCTCCTATAATTCACCCCTCCACTTT. It codes for CASRGQGYSSYNSPLHF.

V is TRBV4-1 and J is TRBJ1-1, with D maybe TRBD1 (5 bases). V lost 3 bases and J lost 3, with 14 bases in between. Germline V gives CDR1 MGHRA, CDR2 YSYEKL. There are 15 residues in the CDR3. CDR3: CASSHLRKGDTEAFF. Written as DNA, the CDR3 is TGCGCCAGCAGCCACCTCAGAAAAGGGGACACTGAAGCTTTCTTT.

The rearrangement joins TRBV28 to TRBJ2-5, with D maybe TRBD1 (6 bases). Germline V gene data show CDR1 as MDHEN and CDR2 as SYDVKM. V shed 3 bases and J shed 1 base, with 12 bases lying between them. This CDR3 has 15 residues. The CDR3 nucleotides read TGTGCCAGCAGTTTTCCCCTCAGGGGCCAAGAGACCCAGTACTTC. The encoded protein is CASSFPLRGQETQYF. The whole variable domain, filled in from reference TRBV28 and TRBJ2-5, reads DVKVTQSSRYLVKRTGEKVFLECVQDMDHENMFWYRQDPGLGLRLIYFSYDVKMKEKGDIPEGYSVSREKKERFSLILESASTNQTSMYLCASSFPLRGQETQYFGPGTRLLVL.

The chain has TRBV11-1 and TRBJ2-7; TRBD1 is a possible D gene (5 bases). Germline CDR1 SGHAT, CDR2 FQDESV (reference sequence). Trimming stripped 5 bases from V and 5 bases from J, with 16 bases between. The CDR3 runs to 14 residues. The CDR3, as DNA: TGTGCCAGCAGCATTAACGGAAGGGGCCACGAGCAGTACTTC. Translated, it gives CASSINGRGHEQYF.

This chain links TRBV9 with TRBJ2-7; possibly TRBD2 for D (5 bases). Germline V gene sequence: CDR1 SGDLS, CDR2 YYNGEE. V was shortened by 0 bases and J by 6 bases, with 13 bases between the two germline ends. The CDR3 has 14 residues. The CDR3 is CASSVDLGVREQYF. CDR3 coding DNA: TGTGCCAGCAGCGTAGATTTGGGAGTCCGCGAGCAGTACTTC. The full variable domain, with the rest looked up from reference TRBV9 and TRBJ2-7, is DSGVTQTPKHLITATGQRVTLRCSPRSGDLSVYWYQQSLDQGLQFLIQYYNGEERAKGNILERFSAQQFPDLHSELNLSSLELGDSALYFCASSVDLGVREQYFGPGTRLTVT.

The V call is TRBV7-3, the J call TRBJ2-3; maybe TRBD1 (6 bases). The CDR3 loop spans 15 amino acids. With 2 bases removed from V and 2 bases from J, the gap between germline ends came to 11 bases. The V gene's germline CDR1 is SGHTA and CDR2 FQGTGA. CDR3 in DNA: TGTGCCAGCAGCTTACGTCAGGGGTACACAGATACGCAGTATTTT. It yields the protein CASSLRQGYTDTQYF.

The chain combines TRBV28 with TRBJ2-7; maybe TRBD2 (5 bases). Germline lookup yields CDR1 MDHEN and CDR2 SYDVKM. This CDR3 spans 17 amino acids. Trimming took 3 bases from V and 2 from J, leaving 20 bases between them. The CDR3 DNA reads TGTGCCAGCAGTTTCGCGGCTAGCAATACCCCCCCCTACGAGCAGTACTTC. The encoded protein is CASSFAASNTPPYEQYF.

CDR3 sequence (DNA): TGTGCCAGCTCACCACGGACAGGCGGAAAAAACATTCAGTACTTC. Translation: CASSPRTGGKNIQYF. J is TRBJ2-4 and V is TRBV18, with 7 bases fitting TRBD1. The CDR3 loop spans 15 amino acids. Looked up from germline, CDR1 is KGHSH and CDR2 is LQKENI. The trim removed 1 base at V and 4 bases at J, leaving 4 bases unmatched. Looking up the rest from reference TRBV18 and TRBJ2-4 gives the full variable domain: NAGVMQNPRHLVRRRGQEARLRCSPMKGHSHVYWYRQLPEEGLKFMVYLQKENIIDESGMPKERFSAEFPKEGPSILRIQQVVRGDSAAYFCASSPRTGGKNIQYFGAGTRLSVL.

The chain uses TRBV27 and TRBJ1-2, with D hard to call. The CDR3 runs 12 residues. Looked up from germline, CDR1 is MNHEY and CDR2 is SMNVEV (reference sequence). Trimming cost V 7 bases and J 8 bases, with 14 bases left between them. The CDR3 here is CASTSREGGYTF. The CDR3 DNA is TGTGCCAGCACTAGTCGAGAGGGAGGCTACACCTTC.

This clone has just one count. This chain joins TRBV19 and TRBJ2-1; 10 bases align to TRBD1. The trim removed 11 bases at V and 6 bases at J, leaving 10 bases unmatched. CDR3 length equals 14 residues. Germline loops: CDR1 LNHDA, CDR2 SQIVND (reference sequence). Here the CDR3 reads CALSGTGVGNEQFF. The CDR3 nucleotides are TGTGCCCTCTCCGGGACAGGGGTTGGCAATGAGCAGTTCTTC.

The chain employs TRBV4-1 and TRBJ2-5; the D gene is possibly TRBD2 (6 bases). Per germline, CDR1 MGHRA and CDR2 YSYEKL. The CDR3 sequence is 15 residues long. V was shortened by 3 bases and J by 5 bases, with 16 bases between the two germline ends. CDR3 residues: CASSQDPREVETQYF. The CDR3 DNA follows: TGCGCCAGCAGCCAGGACCCGAGGGAGGTCGAGACCCAGTACTTC.

V and J are TRBV29-1 and TRBJ2-5; 9 bases agree with TRBD1. CDR1 and CDR2 from the germline V gene are SQVTM and ANQGSEA. The junction had 8 bases not matched to a gene; V was cut back by 1 base and J by 5 bases. The CDR3 totals 15 residues. This chain's CDR3 is CSVEGGGQGVETQYF. Here the CDR3 DNA reads TGCAGCGTTGAAGGGGGGGGACAGGGTGTGGAGACCCAGTACTTC.

CDR3 in DNA: TGTGCCAGCAGTTACCCAGATGGTGAAGCTTTCTTT. Its translation is CASSYPDGEAFF. The rearrangement uses TRBV6-6 and TRBJ1-1; D is unclear. Per germline, CDR1 MNHNY and CDR2 SVGAGI (reference sequence). Trimming removed 2 bases from V and 7 bases from J, with 8 bases in between. CDR3 length equals 12 residues.

V and J are TRBV3-1 (or the pseudogene TRBV3-2) and TRBJ1-1, with D tentatively TRBD1 (6 bases). The germline gives CDR1 LGHDT, CDR2 YNNKEL (reference sequence). V was shortened by 0 bases and J by 10 bases, with 6 bases between the two germline ends. The CDR3 is 11 amino acids. The CDR3 DNA is TGTGCCAGCAGCCAAGAAGGGGGAGCTTTCTTT. It specifies CASSQEGGAFF.

V is TRBV6-6 and J is TRBJ1-1, with no clear D. The CDR3 has 13 residues. V gave up 4 bases and J gave up 3 bases, with 9 bases separating them. Germline CDR1 MNHNY, CDR2 SVGAGI (reference sequence). The CDR3 spells CASSSDRDTEAFF. CDR3 DNA sequence: TGTGCCAGCAGTTCCGACCGGGACACTGAAGCTTTCTTT.

This clone turned up a few times. The chain recombines TRBV7-9 with TRBJ2-7; D perhaps matches TRBD2 (5 bases). There are 12 residues in the CDR3. CDR1 is SEHNR, CDR2 FQNEAQ, per germline (reference sequence). Between the trimmed V and J ends, which lost 5 bases and 6 bases, there was a span of 11 bases. CDR3 in DNA: TGTGCCAGCAGCCAATCCGAGGGCGAGCAGTACTTC. Protein product: CASSQSEGEQYF.

V is TRBV4-1 and J is TRBJ2-4; 10 bases fit TRBD2. The CDR3 is made up of 15 amino acids. The germline V gene has CDR1 MGHRA and CDR2 YSYEKL. Trimming took 3 bases from V and 7 from J; bases not matched to a gene: 6. The CDR3 coding sequence is TGCGCCAGCAGCCAGAGCGGGGGGGCTTTGAACATTCAGTACTTC. Its translation: CASSQSGGALNIQYF.

This clone has just one count. The V gene is TRBV30, the J gene TRBJ1-2; 7 positions agree with TRBD1. This CDR3 is 12 amino acids long. J was trimmed by 6 bases and V by 5 bases; bases with no gene match: 6. Germline assignment: CDR1 GTSNPN and CDR2 SVGIG (reference sequence). The CDR3 DNA reads TGTGCCTGGGACTCTACAGGGGATGGCTACACCTTC. Its protein is CAWDSTGDGYTF.

V usage is TRBV5-1 and J usage is TRBJ1-2, with 12 positions matching TRBD1. The germline CDR1 and CDR2 sequences are SGHRS and YFSETQ. This CDR3 is built from 15 residues. Trimming removed 4 bases from V and 7 bases from J; junction bases left unmatched: 8. Here the CDR3 reads CASSPRDRGPGGYTF. The CDR3 DNA follows: TGCGCCAGCAGCCCCCGGGACAGGGGGCCTGGTGGCTACACCTTC.

The chain combines TRBV29-1 with TRBJ2-5; D is ambiguous. Trimming took off 0 bases at V and 5 bases at J, with 13 bases between the two ends. CDR1 and CDR2 from the germline V gene are SQVTM and ANQGSEA. This CDR3 spans 14 amino acids. The CDR3 region is CSVEEGQLAETQYF. CDR3 sequence (DNA): TGCAGCGTTGAAGAGGGCCAGTTGGCCGAGACCCAGTACTTC.

This clone appeared a few times. The CDR3 reads CASSSGHSEQYF. The CDR3 DNA follows: TGCGCCAGCAGCTCGGGACATTCCGAGCAGTACTTC. The chain couples TRBV5-1 to TRBJ2-7, with a tentative D call TRBD1 (6 bases). The germline V and J ends were trimmed by 3 bases and 6 bases, with 10 bases remaining between them. The germline gives CDR1 SGHRS, CDR2 YFSETQ. CDR3 length: 12 residues.

This clone was counted between two and nine times. CDR3 bases: TGTGCCAGCAGCGTAGGGACTAGCGTTTTCTACGAGCAGTACTTC. Amino acids: CASSVGTSVFYEQYF. The V gene is TRBV9, the J gene TRBJ2-7, with 9 nucleotides matching TRBD2. Trimming at V came to 0 bases and at J to 3 bases, leaving 4 bases not matched to a gene. CDR1 is SGDLS and CDR2 is YYNGEE in the germline V gene. CDR3 size: 15 residues. Combining the CDR3 with reference TRBV9 and TRBJ2-7 gives the whole variable domain DSGVTQTPKHLITATGQRVTLRCSPRSGDLSVYWYQQSLDQGLQFLIQYYNGEERAKGNILERFSAQQFPDLHSELNLSSLELGDSALYFCASSVGTSVFYEQYFGPGTRLTVT.

This rearrangement joins TRBV21-1 to TRBJ2-3; the DNA was not compared with TRBD2, the D call given in the table. TRBV21-1 is listed as a pseudogene. The CDR3 is 20 amino acids. CDR3 DNA: TGTGCCAGCAGCAAAAAACAAGAAGCGGGAGGCCAACGAGGCACAGATACGCAGTATTTT. Translating it yields CASSKKQEAGGQRGTDTQYF.